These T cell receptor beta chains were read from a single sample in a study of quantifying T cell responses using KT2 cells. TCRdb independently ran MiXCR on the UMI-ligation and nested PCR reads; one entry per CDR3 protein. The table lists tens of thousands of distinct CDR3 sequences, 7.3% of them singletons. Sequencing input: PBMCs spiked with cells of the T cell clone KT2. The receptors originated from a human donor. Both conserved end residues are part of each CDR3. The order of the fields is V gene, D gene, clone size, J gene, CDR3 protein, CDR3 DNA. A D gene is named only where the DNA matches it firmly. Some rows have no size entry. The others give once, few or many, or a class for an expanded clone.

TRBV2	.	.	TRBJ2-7	CASRLGLGEQYF	TGTGCCAGCAGGCTAGGACTGGGCGAGCAGTACTTC
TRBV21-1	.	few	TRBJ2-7	CASISEGGTGYEQYF	TGTGCCAGCATTTCCGAGGGGGGGACCGGCTACGAGCAGTACTTC
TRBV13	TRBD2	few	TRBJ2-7	CASSHLAGYEQYF	TGTGCCAGCAGCCATCTAGCGGGTTACGAGCAGTACTTC
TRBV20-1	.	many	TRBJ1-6	CSASRARNSPLHF	TGCAGTGCTAGCAGGGCGCGCAATTCACCCCTCCACTTT
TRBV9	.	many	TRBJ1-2	CASSPTVEARGYTF	TGTGCCAGCAGCCCTACAGTTGAGGCGCGGGGCTACACCTTC
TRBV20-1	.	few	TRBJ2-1	CSAGGTVYNEQFF	TGCAGTGCTGGGGGGACAGTTTACAATGAGCAGTTCTTC
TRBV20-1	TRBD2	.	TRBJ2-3	CSARVRGGRRTYPPRLAQYF	TGCAGTGCTAGAGTCCGGGGGGGCCGAAGAACCTATCCACCAAGGCTGGCGCAGTATTTT
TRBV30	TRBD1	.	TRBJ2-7	CAWSETGGSHEQYF	TGTGCCTGGAGTGAAACAGGGGGTAGCCACGAGCAGTACTTC
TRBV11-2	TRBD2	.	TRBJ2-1	CASSFTSGGYNEQFF	TGTGCCAGCAGCTTCACTAGCGGGGGCTACAATGAGCAGTTCTTC
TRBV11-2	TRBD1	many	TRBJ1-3	CASSSRTGLSSGNTIYF	TGTGCCAGCAGCTCAAGGACAGGGCTTAGCTCTGGAAACACCATATATTTT
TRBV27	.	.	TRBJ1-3	CASKSIGSGNTIYF	TGTGCCAGCAAATCTATAGGCTCTGGAAACACCATATATTTT
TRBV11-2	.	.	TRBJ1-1	CASSLSKNTEAFF	TGTGCCAGCAGCTTATCCAAGAACACTGAAGCTTTCTTT
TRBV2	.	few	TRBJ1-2	CASSNPGPDNSANYGYTF	TGTGCCAGCAGTAACCCCGGACCCGATAACTCAGCTAACTATGGCTACACCTTC
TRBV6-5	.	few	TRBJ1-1	CASSYSFTGTVNTEAFF	TGTGCCAGCAGTTACTCGTTTACAGGGACGGTGAACACTGAAGCTTTCTTT
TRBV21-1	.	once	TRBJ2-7	CASSKDRSGTGFPSYEQYF	TGTGCCAGCAGCAAAGATAGGTCGGGGACAGGATTCCCCTCCTACGAGCAGTACTTC
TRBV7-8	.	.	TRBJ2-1	CASSPGGDWTYNEQFF	TGTGCCAGCAGCCCAGGGGGGGACTGGACCTACAATGAGCAGTTCTTC
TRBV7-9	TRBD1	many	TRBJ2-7	CASSLVTGGSDEQYF	TGTGCCAGCAGCTTAGTAACAGGGGGTTCGGACGAGCAGTACTTC
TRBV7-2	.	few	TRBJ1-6	CASSFQGFGSPLHF	TGTGCCAGCAGCTTTCAGGGGTTTGGTTCACCCCTCCACTTT
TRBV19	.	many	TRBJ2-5	CASSKGRSSRETQYF	TGTGCCAGTAGTAAGGGTCGATCTTCGCGGGAGACCCAGTACTTC
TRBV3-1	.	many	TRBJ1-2	CASSPRLSGPFYGYTF	TGTGCCAGCAGCCCGCGACTATCCGGGCCATTTTATGGCTACACCTTC
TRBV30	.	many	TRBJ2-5	CAAGGGETQYF	TGTGCCGCAGGGGGAGGGGAGACCCAGTACTTC
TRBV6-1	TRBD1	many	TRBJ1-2	CASSEGDGTGYYGYTF	TGTGCCAGCAGTGAAGGGGACGGGACAGGGTACTATGGCTACACCTTC
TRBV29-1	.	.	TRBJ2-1	CSVEENKPDGDEQFF	TGCAGCGTTGAAGAAAACAAGCCCGACGGTGATGAGCAGTTCTTC
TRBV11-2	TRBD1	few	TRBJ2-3	CASSGTGYNADTQYF	TGTGCCAGCAGCGGGACAGGGTATAACGCAGATACGCAGTATTTT
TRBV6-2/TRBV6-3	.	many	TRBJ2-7	CASSLGTGAAPVHSYEQYF	TGTGCCAGCTCCTTAGGAACGGGTGCCGCCCCCGTTCACTCCTACGAGCAGTACTTC
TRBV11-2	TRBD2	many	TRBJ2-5	CASSRKGLAGLATQYF	TGTGCCAGCAGTCGTAAGGGACTAGCGGGTTTAGCGACCCAGTACTTC
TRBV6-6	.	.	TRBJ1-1	CASSVLFEAFF	TGTGCCAGCAGCGTTTTATTTGAAGCTTTCTTT
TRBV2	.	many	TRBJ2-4	CASIPIRYNPNIQYF	TGTGCCAGCATCCCGATCCGGTACAACCCTAACATTCAGTACTTC
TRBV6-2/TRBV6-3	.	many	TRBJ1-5	CASKRGDQPQHF	TGTGCCAGCAAAAGGGGGGATCAGCCCCAGCATTTT